Following are 17 T cell receptor beta chains from one sample sequenced in a study of Graves' ophthalmopathy and Graves' hyperthyroidism. Transcripts of RNA were the source for amplifying TCR beta CDR3 regions. An initial RT-PCR round employing HTBI primers preceded a second-round multiplex PCR. One entry per CDR3 protein results from TCRdb running MiXCR on the multiplex PCR reads. Of roughly 480,000 distinct CDR3 sequences in the sample, about an eighth were seen once. Sequenced sample: blood. All receptors derive from a woman aged 25 to 39 with Graves' ophthalmopathy.

In its sample, this clonotype was seen many times. The CDR3 spells CASSPDLYEQYF. The CDR3 DNA sequence: TGTGCCAGCAGCCCGGACCTCTACGAGCAGTACTTC. The chain has TRBV7-9 and TRBJ2-7; D is undetermined. Trimming shortened V by 5 bases and J by 3 bases, and 8 bases separated the two germline ends. This CDR3 has 12 amino acids. From germline, CDR1 is SEHNR and CDR2 FQNEAQ (reference sequence).

This clonotype was counted ten times or more. The chain combines TRBV3-1 with TRBJ1-6; D not certain. The CDR3 runs to 14 residues. CDR1 and CDR2 (germline): LGHDT, YNNKEL (reference sequence). V lost 0 bases and J 7 bases, leaving 7 bases between the germline ends. CDR3: CASSQEIPNSPLHF. In nucleotides, the CDR3 is TGTGCCAGCAGCCAAGAGATTCCGAATTCACCCCTCCACTTT.

Many counts were recorded for this clonotype. The V and J genes are TRBV6-1 and TRBJ1-1, with TRBD1 matching 8 bases. The CDR3 loop spans 15 amino acids. Trimming took 1 base from V and 1 from J; bases not matched to a gene: 2. Germline V gives CDR1 MNHNS, CDR2 SASEGT. CDR3 sequence (DNA): TGTGCCAGCAGTGAAGAAGGGACAGGGAACACTGAAGCTTTCTTT. Translating it yields CASSEEGTGNTEAFF.

This chain's CDR3 is CASSERNRGLNSPLHF. CDR3 sequence (DNA): TGTGCCAGCAGTGAACGTAATAGGGGGCTTAATTCACCCCTCCACTTT. J is TRBJ1-6 and V is TRBV6-1, with 7 bases aligning to TRBD1. This CDR3 has 16 amino acids. Trimming removed 2 bases from V and 6 bases from J; junction bases left unmatched: 7. CDR1 and CDR2 from the germline V gene are MNHNS and SASEGT.

This clonotype has ten or more counts. J is TRBJ2-2 and V is TRBV2, with 7 bases fitting TRBD1. V was clipped by 6 bases and J by 5 bases; unmatched bases: 9. CDR3 length: 15 residues. Germline-derived CDR1 and CDR2 are SNHLY and FYNNEI. CDR3 in amino acids: CASRARGRRTGELFF. The CDR3 bases are TGTGCCAGCAGAGCGAGGGGGCGCAGGACCGGGGAGCTGTTTTTT.

This clonotype showed up many times. The V and J genes are TRBV20-1 and TRBJ2-7, with 11 nucleotides matching TRBD1. Germline V gene sequence: CDR1 DFQATT, CDR2 SNEGSKA (reference sequence). The V and J ends lost 4 bases and 2 bases, in that order; junction bases with no gene match: 7. The CDR3 sequence is 15 residues long. CDR3 DNA: TGCAGTGCTACTCACCGGGACAGGGGGACCTACGAGCAGTACTTC. It encodes CSATHRDRGTYEQYF.

This clonotype has ten or more counts. The CDR3 is CASSKGTGSKCGYTF. The CDR3, as DNA: TGTGCCAGCAGTAAGGGGACAGGTTCTAAGTGTGGCTACACCTTC. J is TRBJ1-2 and V is TRBV28; TRBD1 aligns across 8 bases. The CDR3 is 15 residues long. The ends lost 5 bases at V and 7 bases at J; junction bases unmatched: 12. Germline V lookup: CDR1 MDHEN, CDR2 SYDVKM.

This clonotype showed up many times. The chain joins TRBV11-1 to TRBJ2-4; 7 bases map to TRBD1. The CDR3 runs to 16 residues. The V gene end was trimmed by 5 bases and the J gene end by 0 bases; junction bases not matched to a gene: 7. The germline V gene encodes CDR1 SGHAT and CDR2 FQDESV (reference sequence). The CDR3 DNA sequence: TGTGCCAGCAGCCCGGGACAGAATCTAGCCAAAAACATTCAGTACTTC. Its translation: CASSPGQNLAKNIQYF.

The chain carries TRBV12-3 or TRBV12-4 and TRBJ1-3; the D gene is possibly TRBD1 (5 bases). The CDR3 runs to 14 residues. V lost 9 bases, J lost 4 bases, and 16 bases lay in between. The DNA of the CDR3 is TGTGCCAGTAAATTTCAGGGATCAGGAAACACCATATATTTT. It translates to CASKFQGSGNTIYF.

This clonotype showed up many times. This chain uses TRBV12-5 with TRBJ1-5; no definite D call. Germline-derived CDR1 and CDR2 are LGHNT and FRNRAP. Between the trimmed V and J ends, which lost 7 bases and 3 bases, there was a span of 4 bases. The CDR3 has 11 residues. CDR3 nucleotides: TGTGCTAGTGCCTACAATCAGCCCCAGCATTTT. Protein product: CASAYNQPQHF.

This clonotype was found many times. The J gene is TRBJ1-1, the V gene TRBV12-5; D gene unclear. CDR3 length: 13 residues. The V gene lost 1 base and the J gene lost 5 bases, with 8 bases spanning the gap. Germline-derived CDR1 and CDR2 are LGHNT and FRNRAP. The DNA for the CDR3 is TGTGCTAGTGGTTTGGAATCGGGGACTGAAGCTTTCTTT. As protein: CASGLESGTEAFF.

This clonotype was seen ten or more times. The rearrangement uses TRBV29-1 and TRBJ2-7; D is perhaps TRBD1 (6 bases). CDR3 length equals 13 residues. Germline CDR1 and CDR2: SQVTM and ANQGSEA. Trimming cost V 0 bases and J 5 bases, with 11 bases left between them. The DNA of the CDR3 is TGCAGCGTTGAAGACAGGGGCAACCACGAGCAGTACTTC. Translation: CSVEDRGNHEQYF.

This clonotype was picked up many times. The rearrangement links TRBV27 to TRBJ2-7; 9 nucleotides match TRBD2. The CDR3 consists of 19 residues. Trimming cost V 4 bases and J 0 bases; bases outside gene matches: 16. Looked up from germline, CDR1 is MNHEY and CDR2 is SMNVEV (reference sequence). CDR3 region: CASSSGRASGRRSSYEQYF. The CDR3 region has the DNA TGTGCCAGCAGTTCGGGACGAGCGAGCGGGAGGCGCAGCTCCTACGAGCAGTACTTC.

This clonotype has a handful of counts. The chain employs TRBV2 and TRBJ1-2; D is ambiguous. Trimming stripped 6 bases from V and 5 bases from J, with 16 bases between. Per germline, CDR1 SNHLY and CDR2 FYNNEI. This CDR3 comprises 14 residues. The CDR3 DNA reads TGTGCCAGCAGCCCCCAGCCAGCCCGGTATGGCTACACCTTC. Translation gives CASSPQPARYGYTF.

This clonotype was recorded many times. This chain connects TRBV12-3 or TRBV12-4 to TRBJ1-2; no clear D. This CDR3 contains 15 residues. V lost 3 bases, J lost 9 bases, and 20 bases lay in between. CDR3: CASSFSGPSRMRYTF. Here the CDR3 DNA reads TGTGCCAGCAGTTTTTCCGGGCCTAGCAGGATGCGCTACACCTTC.

This clonotype was seen ten or more times. One base away lies a much larger clone, so this may be a sequencing read error. CDR3 sequence: CASSYVSVYSNRPQHF. CDR3 in DNA: TGTGCCAGCAGTTACGTCTCCGTCTATAGCAATCGGCCCCAGCATTTT. The J gene is TRBJ1-5, the V gene TRBV6-2 or TRBV6-3, with no clear D. Germline loops: CDR1 MNHEY, CDR2 SVGEGT. The CDR3 runs 16 residues.

In its sample, this clonotype was seen many times. The CDR3 here is CASSSQKGYGYTF. The CDR3 region has the DNA TGCGCCAGCAGCTCCCAGAAGGGCTATGGCTACACCTTC. The chain carries TRBV5-1 and TRBJ1-2; D not resolved. Trimming shortened V by 3 bases and J by 4 bases, and 10 bases separated the two germline ends. From germline, CDR1 is SGHRS and CDR2 YFSETQ. The CDR3 is made up of 13 amino acids.